Many counts were recorded for the clone carrying this T cell receptor beta chain. Its antigen remains unknown. This CDR3 has 14 amino acids. With V trimmed by 7 bases and J by 4 bases, 6 bases remained unmatched. This sample was included in a study of early T cells in non-severe SARS-CoV-2 infection. Study-wide points: Sequences matched to VDJdb favored anti-spike CD8 responses, while private and CD4 specificities were missed.

TCRdb processed the 5' RACE reads anew with MiXCR; each CDR3 protein has one entry. The table records fewer than 100,000 distinct CDR3 sequences, about a sixth of them present only once. The specimen sequenced was whole blood. This clonotype was sampled from an adult who was a healthcare worker with PCR-confirmed SARS-CoV-2 infection or an uninfected control (not recorded which). The chain has TRBV12-3 or TRBV12-4 and TRBJ1-4; 7 nucleotides match TRBD1. The CDR3 is CASTVSGGNEKLFF. The CDR3 DNA is TGTGCCAGCACCGTGTCAGGGGGTAATGAAAAACTGTTTTTT.